This TCR beta chain comes out of a study of CD8 T cells in Susac syndrome. Whole-study findings and limits: The relatively small number of individuals in the TCR sequencing and HLA analysis was acknowledged by the study.

The sample holds a few counts of this clonotype. The antigen remains unidentified. After extraction with the RNeasy kit, about 0.5 to 1 ug of the RNA was reverse transcribed using random hexamers. Amplification of TCR beta CDR3 used immunoSEQ multiplex PCR across 54 Vbeta and 13 Jbeta. TCRdb redid the calling of the immunoSEQ multiplex PCR reads with MiXCR, one entry per CDR3 protein. The sample holds 200,000 to 250,000 distinct CDR3 sequences, approximately 90% seen once. The multiple sclerosis controls comprised treatment-naive patients whose relapsing-remitting disease was stable or active. In contrast to the negatively isolated CD8+ and CD4+ T cells, TEMRA cells were FACS-enriched. J was trimmed by 7 bases and V by 10 bases; bases with no gene match: 10. The CDR3 loop spans 13 amino acids. Germline V gene data show CDR1 as SGHTA and CDR2 as FQGNSA.

The TCR originated in a human donor with multiple sclerosis. Sequencing was carried out using CD8+ T cells from PBMCs. The gene calls are TRBV7-2 and TRBJ2-1; 7 nucleotides align to TRBD2. The CDR3 protein is CATLSSGGNEQFF. CDR3 sequence (DNA): TGTGCCACCCTCTCGTCGGGAGGTAATGAGCAGTTCTTC.